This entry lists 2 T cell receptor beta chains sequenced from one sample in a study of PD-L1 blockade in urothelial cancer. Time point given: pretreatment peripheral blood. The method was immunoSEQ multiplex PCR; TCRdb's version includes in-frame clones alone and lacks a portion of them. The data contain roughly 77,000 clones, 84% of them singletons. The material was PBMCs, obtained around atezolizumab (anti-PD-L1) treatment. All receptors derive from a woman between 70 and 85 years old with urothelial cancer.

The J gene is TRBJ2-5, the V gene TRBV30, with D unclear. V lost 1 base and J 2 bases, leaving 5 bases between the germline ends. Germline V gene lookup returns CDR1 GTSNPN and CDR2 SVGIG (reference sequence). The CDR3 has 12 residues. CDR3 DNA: TGTGCCTGGAGTGGGCAGCAAGAGACCCAGTACTTC. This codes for CAWSGQQETQYF.

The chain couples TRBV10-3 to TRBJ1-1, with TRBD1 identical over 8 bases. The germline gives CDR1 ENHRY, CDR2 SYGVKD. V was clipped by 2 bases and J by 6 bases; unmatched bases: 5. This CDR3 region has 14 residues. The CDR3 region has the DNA TGTGCCATCAGTGAGGCAGGGGGCGCCGCTGAAGCTTTCTTT. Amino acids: CAISEAGGAAEAFF.